This TCR beta chain originates from a study of human T cells and chemical hapten exposure. Across the whole study: DPC at 2% was the sensitizing agent, placed on around 2 cm by around 2 cm of upper inner arm skin. Diphenylcyclopropenone was administered weekly to the scalp of patients throughout the approximately 24-week study.

TCRdb called the RACE reads again in MiXCR, with one record for every CDR3 protein. The sample gives approximately 82,000 distinct CDR3 sequences, about 11% of which show up once; 2.2% is in the top ten. V lost 6 bases, J lost 0 bases, and 19 bases lay in between. Per the germline V gene, CDR1 is MNHEY and CDR2 is SMNVEV (reference sequence). The CDR3 consists of 17 residues. This clonotype occurred a few times. The time point: patch test 1, 2 weeks after DPC sensitization. Regarding treatment: therapeutic diphenylcyclopropenone sensitization with weekly scalp DPC. Blood was drawn before each patch test was applied.

Sequenced material: whole blood, taken in connection with sensitization to the hapten diphenylcyclopropenone (DPC). J is TRBJ2-3 and V is TRBV27, with D possibly matching TRBD2 (5 bases). The TCR originated in a man aged 40-50 years with alopecia areata. Some clones in this sample may be carry-over from other donors' samples. The CDR3 sequence is CASSPLRVTSSTDTQYF. CDR3 nucleotides: TGTGCCAGCAGCCCCTTGAGGGTCACCTCTAGCACAGATACGCAGTATTTT.